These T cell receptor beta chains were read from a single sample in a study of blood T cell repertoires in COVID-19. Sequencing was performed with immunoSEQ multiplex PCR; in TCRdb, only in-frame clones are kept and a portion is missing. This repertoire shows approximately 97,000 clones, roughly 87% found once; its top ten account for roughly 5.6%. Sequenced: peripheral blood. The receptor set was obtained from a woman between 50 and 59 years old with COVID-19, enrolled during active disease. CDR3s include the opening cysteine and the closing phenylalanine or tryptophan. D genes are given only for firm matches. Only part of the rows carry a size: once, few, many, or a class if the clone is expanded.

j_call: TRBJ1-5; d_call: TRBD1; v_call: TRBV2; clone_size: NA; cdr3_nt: TGTGCCAGCACGGGGACAGGGACTATTCTGCCCCAGCATTTT; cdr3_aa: CASTGTGTILPQHF
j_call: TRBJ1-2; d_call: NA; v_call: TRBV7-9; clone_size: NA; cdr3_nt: TGTGCCAGCAGCAATACGACAGCTAACTATGGCTACACCTTC; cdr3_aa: CASSNTTANYGYTF
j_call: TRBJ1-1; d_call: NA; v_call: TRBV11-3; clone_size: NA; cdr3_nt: TGTGCCAGCAGCTCAATACAGCACCCCCGAAACACTGAAGCTTTCTTT; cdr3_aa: CASSSIQHPRNTEAFF
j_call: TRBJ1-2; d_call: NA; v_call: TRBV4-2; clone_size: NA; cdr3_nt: TGTGCCAGCAGCCAAGATCACAGCAACTATGGCTACACCTTC; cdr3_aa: CASSQDHSNYGYTF
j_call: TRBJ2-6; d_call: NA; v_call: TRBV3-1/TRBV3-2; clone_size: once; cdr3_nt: TGTGCCAGCAGCCCAGGGTCTGGGGCCAACGTCCTGACTTTC; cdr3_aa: CASSPGSGANVLTF
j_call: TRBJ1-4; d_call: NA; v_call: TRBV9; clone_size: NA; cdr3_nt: TGTGCCAGCAGCGTAGCAGGGGAGAATGAAAAACTGTTTTTT; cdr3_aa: CASSVAGENEKLFF
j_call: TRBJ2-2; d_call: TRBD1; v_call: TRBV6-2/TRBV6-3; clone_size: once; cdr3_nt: TGTGCCAGCAGTCTGACCGTGGGACAGGGAAGGCCGAACACCGGGGAGCTGTTTTTT; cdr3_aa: CASSLTVGQGRPNTGELFF
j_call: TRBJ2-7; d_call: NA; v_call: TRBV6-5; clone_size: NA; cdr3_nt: TGTGCCAGCAGGTCCCCTATCTACGAGCAGTACTTC; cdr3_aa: CASRSPIYEQYF
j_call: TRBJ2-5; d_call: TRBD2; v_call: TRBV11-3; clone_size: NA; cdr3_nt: TGTGCCAGCAGCCCACTAGCGGGGTTTGAGGAGACCCAGTACTTC; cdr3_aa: CASSPLAGFEETQYF
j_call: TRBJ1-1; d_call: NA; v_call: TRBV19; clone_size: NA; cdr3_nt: TGTGCCAGTAGTATAGTCCCGGGGTTCAACACTGAAGCTTTCTTT; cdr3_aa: CASSIVPGFNTEAFF
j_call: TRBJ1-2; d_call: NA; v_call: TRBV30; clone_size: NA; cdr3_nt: TGTGCCTGGAGACAGGGTTTTGGCTACACCTTC; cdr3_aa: CAWRQGFGYTF
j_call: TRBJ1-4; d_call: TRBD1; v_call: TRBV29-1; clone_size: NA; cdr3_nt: TGCAGCGTGGAGACAGGGACACGAGAAAAACTGTTTTTT; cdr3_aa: CSVETGTREKLFF
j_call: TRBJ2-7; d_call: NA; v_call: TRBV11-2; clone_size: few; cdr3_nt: TGTGCCAGCAGCTTAGTAGCCCACGAGCAGTACTTC; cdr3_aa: CASSLVAHEQYF
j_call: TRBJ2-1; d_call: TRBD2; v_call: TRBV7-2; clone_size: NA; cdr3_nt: TGTGCCAGCACCGGACCCGGGACTAGTCACAATGAGCAGTTCTTC; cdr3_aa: CASTGPGTSHNEQFF
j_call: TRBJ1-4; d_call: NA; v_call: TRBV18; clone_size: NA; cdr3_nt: TGTGCCAGTCGGTTAGCAGCGACTAATGAAAAACTGTTTTTT; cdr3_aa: CASRLAATNEKLFF
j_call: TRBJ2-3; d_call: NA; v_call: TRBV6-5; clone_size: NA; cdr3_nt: TGTGCCAGCAAAGGCGGGGCCGACACAGATACGCAGTATTTT; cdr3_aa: CASKGGADTDTQYF
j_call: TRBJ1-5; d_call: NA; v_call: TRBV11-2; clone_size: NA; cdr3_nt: TGTGCCAGCAGCCGCGGGGGCGGGAACACGGGCAGTCAGCCCCAGCATTTT; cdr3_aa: CASSRGGGNTGSQPQHF
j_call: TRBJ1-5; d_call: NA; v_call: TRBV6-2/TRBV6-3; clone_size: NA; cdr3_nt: TGTGCCAGCAGTTCCTTTACCGCCACAGTCAATCAGCCCCAGCATTTT; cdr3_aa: CASSSFTATVNQPQHF
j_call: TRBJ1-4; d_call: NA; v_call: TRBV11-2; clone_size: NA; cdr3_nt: TGTGCCAGCAGCTTGGAGGGGCTTAGTAATGAAAAACTGTTTTTT; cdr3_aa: CASSLEGLSNEKLFF
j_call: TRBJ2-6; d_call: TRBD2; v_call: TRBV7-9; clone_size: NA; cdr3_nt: TGTGCCAGCAGCTTTGGTCGACTAGCGGGGGTATTTGGGGCCAACGTCCTGACTTTC; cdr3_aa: CASSFGRLAGVFGANVLTF